Shown below are 21 T cell receptor beta chains from a single sample sequenced in a study of beta chain features in type 1 diabetes. Isolated RNA was reverse transcribed in full, so expressed TCRB transcripts were sequenced. Sequencing used immunoSEQ multiplex PCR; TCRdb keeps in-frame clones, though not all of them. Of hundreds of thousands of clones in the sample, about 14% were seen once. The sequenced material came from naive CD4+ T cells from blood. These receptors were taken from a young man in good health.

The chain uses TRBV11-2 and TRBJ1-5; 7 nucleotides line up with TRBD1. Germline CDR1 and CDR2: SGHAT and FQNNGV. The CDR3 has 14 residues. V gave up 5 bases and J gave up 3 bases; unmatched junction bases: 4. The CDR3 region has the DNA TGTGCCAGCAGCCGACAGGGAGTCAATCAGCCCCAGCATTTT. The encoded protein is CASSRQGVNQPQHF. Drawing the rest from reference TRBV11-2 and TRBJ1-5, the complete variable domain is EAGVAQSPRYKIIEKRQSVAFWCNPISGHATLYWYQQILGQGPKLLIQFQNNGVVDDSQLPKDRFSAERLKGVDSTLKIQPAKLEDSAVYLCASSRQGVNQPQHFGDGTRLSIL.

This chain uses TRBV5-1 with TRBJ2-5; D is unclear. CDR3 length: 13 amino acids. The V end was cut by 5 bases, the J end by 1 base, with 9 bases between. From germline, CDR1 is SGHRS and CDR2 YFSETQ. This CDR3 is CASRSTVQETQYF. CDR3 bases: TGCGCCAGCAGATCTACGGTCCAAGAGACCCAGTACTTC.

The V gene is TRBV11-1, the J gene TRBJ2-3, with a tentative D call TRBD2 (6 bases). The CDR3 extends over 17 amino acids. The germline CDR1 and CDR2 sequences are SGHAT and FQDESV (reference sequence). Trimming removed 0 bases from V and 7 bases from J, with 20 bases in between. CDR3 sequence reads: CASSLAAGGISKNTQYF. The DNA of the CDR3 is TGTGCCAGCAGCTTAGCGGCTGGCGGGATAAGTAAAAATACGCAGTATTTT.

The chain links TRBV23-1 to TRBJ2-5, with 9 bases identical to TRBD2. TRBV23-1 is identified as an open reading frame with a role that is uncertain. V lost 3 bases and J lost 5; bases outside the gene matches: 16. The CDR3 contains 18 residues. CDR3 coding DNA: TGCGCCAGCAGTCACCCAGGCCACGCGGGAGGGCCCGACGAGACCCAGTACTTC. Translation gives CASSHPGHAGGPDETQYF.

The V and J genes are TRBV27 and TRBJ1-2; TRBD1 is a possible D gene (5 bases). The CDR3 sequence is 13 residues long. Germline-derived CDR1 and CDR2 are MNHEY and SMNVEV (reference sequence). V was trimmed by 7 bases and J by 1 base, leaving 10 bases between them. The DNA for the CDR3 is TGTGCCAGCAAACCTGACAGTAACTATGGCTACACCTTC. Translating gives CASKPDSNYGYTF.

The gene calls are TRBV5-1 and TRBJ1-3; D might be TRBD1 (5 bases). Between the trimmed V and J ends, which lost 3 bases and 1 base, there was a span of 8 bases. The CDR3 is 14 residues long. Germline lookup yields CDR1 SGHRS and CDR2 YFSETQ. This CDR3 reads CASSSGLSGNTIYF. CDR3 nucleotides: TGCGCCAGCAGCTCAGGGCTATCTGGAAACACCATATATTTT.

The chain employs TRBV13 and TRBJ2-3; 10 positions agree with TRBD1. Germline CDR1 PRHDT, CDR2 FYEKMQ (reference sequence). V shed 5 bases and J 4 bases; nucleotides not matched to a gene: 12. CDR3 length: 17 amino acids. The CDR3 loop is CASSIRARDRGSDTQYF. CDR3 sequence (DNA): TGTGCCAGCAGCATCCGCGCCCGGGACAGGGGATCAGATACGCAGTATTTT.

The chain carries TRBV9 and TRBJ2-1, with 9 bases lining up with TRBD2. The CDR3 totals 16 residues. Germline V CDR1 and CDR2: SGDLS, YYNGEE. V dropped 3 bases and J dropped 4; count of bases not matched to a gene: 8. CDR3 region: CASSARRAGGYNEQFF. The CDR3 DNA sequence: TGTGCCAGCAGCGCCCGCCGAGCGGGAGGATACAATGAGCAGTTCTTC. Based on the CDR3 plus reference TRBV9 and TRBJ2-1, the full variable domain is DSGVTQTPKHLITATGQRVTLRCSPRSGDLSVYWYQQSLDQGLQFLIQYYNGEERAKGNILERFSAQQFPDLHSELNLSSLELGDSALYFCASSARRAGGYNEQFFGPGTRLTVL.

V gene TRBV5-1 combines with J gene TRBJ1-3; D not certain. The CDR3 totals 16 residues. Per germline, CDR1 SGHRS and CDR2 YFSETQ. The ends were cut back, 0 bases at V and 0 bases at J, with 10 bases in the middle. CDR3 nucleotides: TGCGCCAGCAGCTTGGGCGGGCAGCACTCTGGAAACACCATATATTTT. It translates to CASSLGGQHSGNTIYF. The full variable domain, rest sourced from reference TRBV5-1 and TRBJ1-3, is KAGVTQTPRYLIKTRGQQVTLSCSPISGHRSVSWYQQTPGQGLQFLFEYFSETQRNKGNFPGRFSGRQFSNSRSEMNVSTLELGDSALYLCASSLGGQHSGNTIYFGEGSWLTVV.

This clone has more than one count but fewer than ten. V gene TRBV14 combines with J gene TRBJ2-7; 9 bases fit TRBD2. The ends lost 2 bases at V and 2 bases at J; junction bases unmatched: 10. Germline V gene sequence: CDR1 SGHDN, CDR2 FVKESK. This CDR3 has 17 residues. This chain's CDR3 is CASSQYLGAGGAYEQYF. As DNA, the CDR3 is TGTGCCAGCAGCCAATACCTTGGGGCGGGAGGGGCCTACGAGCAGTACTTC. Together with reference TRBV14 and TRBJ2-7, the CDR3 gives the full variable domain: EAGVTQFPSHSVIEKGQTVTLRCDPISGHDNLYWYRRVMGKEIKFLLHFVKESKQDESGMPNNRFLAERTGGTYSTLKVQPAELEDSGVYFCASSQYLGAGGAYEQYFGPGTRLTVT.

The chain combines TRBV7-2 with TRBJ2-1; D tentatively fits TRBD1 or TRBD2 (5 bases each). The length of the CDR3 is 15 residues. CDR1 is SGHTA, CDR2 FQGNSA, per germline. The V gene lost 5 bases and the J gene lost 6 bases, with 17 bases spanning the gap. CDR3 in DNA: TGTGCCAGCAGCCGCCGGGGCCCGCAAGTCAATGAGCAGTTCTTC. Protein product: CASSRRGPQVNEQFF.

V and J are TRBV28 and TRBJ1-1; no firm D call. Germline-derived CDR1 and CDR2 are MDHEN and SYDVKM. The CDR3 contains 10 residues. V shed 6 bases and J shed 8 bases, with 7 bases lying between them. DNA of the CDR3: TGTGCCAGCAGGAGACGGGAAGCTTTCTTT. Protein: CASRRREAFF.

The V call is TRBV18, the J call TRBJ1-2; TRBD1 matches 10 bases. The length of the CDR3 is 12 residues. The germline CDR1 and CDR2 sequences are KGHSH and LQKENI. After removal of 8 bases from V and 4 bases from J, the junction contained 1 base not matched to a gene. The CDR3 reads CASRDRGYGYTF. CDR3 DNA sequence: TGTGCCAGCCGGGACAGGGGCTATGGCTACACCTTC.

The table lists this clone with a few counts. This chain uses TRBV7-9 with TRBJ2-1; D gene ambiguous. V shed 0 bases and J shed 8 bases, with 14 bases lying between them. From germline, CDR1 is SEHNR and CDR2 FQNEAQ (reference sequence). The CDR3 is 15 residues long. CDR3: CASSLALGVGHEQFF. The CDR3 nucleotides read TGTGCCAGCAGCTTAGCGTTGGGCGTCGGCCATGAGCAGTTCTTC.

The table lists this clone with a few counts. This rearrangement joins TRBV29-1 to TRBJ2-7, with no clear D. The CDR3 is 12 amino acids. CDR1 and CDR2 from the germline V gene are SQVTM and ANQGSEA. The ends were cut back, 1 base at V and 3 bases at J, with 7 bases in the middle. The CDR3 protein is CSVEVVSYEQYF. CDR3 bases: TGCAGCGTTGAAGTTGTGAGCTACGAGCAGTACTTC.

This rearrangement joins TRBV15 to TRBJ2-3; D remains unclear. Trimming pared 0 bases from V and 0 bases from J, leaving 7 bases between. CDR1 and CDR2 (germline): LNHNV, YYDKDF (reference sequence). This CDR3 is built from 15 residues. DNA of the CDR3: TGTGCCACCAGCAGAGATCCCAAAAGCACAGATACGCAGTATTTT. As protein: CATSRDPKSTDTQYF.

The chain has TRBV15 and TRBJ1-5; 7 bases fit TRBD1. Germline V lookup: CDR1 LNHNV, CDR2 YYDKDF (reference sequence). Trimming cost V 5 bases and J 3 bases; bases outside gene matches: 7. The CDR3 spans 15 residues. The CDR3 coding sequence is TGTGCCACCAGCTTAACAGGGGCGTACAATCAGCCCCAGCATTTT. This sequence encodes CATSLTGAYNQPQHF.

The chain joins TRBV7-9 to TRBJ2-1; tentatively, D is TRBD1 (5 bases). The V gene lost 0 bases and the J gene lost 3 bases, with 12 bases spanning the gap. This CDR3 is 16 amino acids long. CDR1 and CDR2 (germline): SEHNR, FQNEAQ (reference sequence). The CDR3 region is CASSLAQAGFYNEQFF. In DNA, the CDR3 is TGTGCCAGCAGCTTAGCGCAAGCAGGGTTCTACAATGAGCAGTTCTTC.

Written as DNA, the CDR3 is TGTGCCAGCCGCGGGTGGGCGGGAGATCAGCCCCAGCATTTT. Protein: CASRGWAGDQPQHF. The chain combines TRBV28 with TRBJ1-5; no firm D call. The CDR3 covers 14 residues. V shed 8 bases and J shed 5 bases, with 16 bases lying between them. Germline V gene sequence: CDR1 MDHEN, CDR2 SYDVKM.

The chain employs TRBV28 and TRBJ1-1, with D maybe TRBD1 (5 bases). CDR1 MDHEN and CDR2 SYDVKM come from the germline V gene. The CDR3 is 14 residues long. Trimming removed 7 bases at V and 0 bases at J, with 12 bases between. This CDR3 is CASTAGSLNTEAFF. CDR3 in DNA: TGTGCCAGCACCGCAGGGAGCCTGAACACTGAAGCTTTCTTT.

This clone was recorded a few times. This CDR3 is CASSPAGGAYGYTF. The CDR3 DNA sequence: TGTGCCAGCAGTCCCGCGGGGGGAGCCTATGGCTACACCTTC. The rearrangement links TRBV28 to TRBJ1-2, with D perhaps matching TRBD1 (5 bases). This CDR3 contains 14 residues. Germline CDR1 reads MDHEN; CDR2 reads SYDVKM. With 5 bases removed from V and 4 bases from J, the gap between germline ends came to 14 bases.